A single sample is the source of the 30 T cell receptor beta chains below, sequenced in a study of blood T cell repertoires in COVID-19. Here immunoSEQ multiplex PCR was the method, and the copy in TCRdb shows in-frame clones only, minus some. Seen here are about 110,000 clones, approximately 88% observed once, and the top ten hold 0.8% to 0.9%. The sample taken for sequencing was peripheral blood. The receptors derive from a woman aged 70-85 years with acute or convalescent COVID-19.

This clone has just a few counts. V and J are TRBV6-5 and TRBJ2-1, with D tentatively TRBD2 (6 bases). This CDR3 spans 14 amino acids. Trimming shortened V by 6 bases and J by 2 bases, and 11 bases separated the two germline ends. Germline V gene data show CDR1 as MNHEY and CDR2 as SVGAGI. The CDR3 protein is CASRVGGTYNEQFF. In nucleotides, the CDR3 is TGTGCCAGCAGGGTTGGGGGGACCTACAATGAGCAGTTCTTC.

The chain carries TRBV27 and TRBJ2-1, with 7 bases matching TRBD2. The CDR3 totals 13 residues. Germline CDR1 reads MNHEY; CDR2 reads SMNVEV (reference sequence). V shed 2 bases and J 9 bases; nucleotides not matched to a gene: 4. Written as DNA, the CDR3 is TGTGCCAGCAGTTTAGCTGGGGGGGGTGAGCAGTTCTTC. Translation gives CASSLAGGGEQFF.

The chain has TRBV27 and TRBJ2-1, with 11 bases aligning to TRBD2. From germline, CDR1 is MNHEY and CDR2 SMNVEV (reference sequence). V trimming: 4 bases; J trimming: 5 bases; junction bases outside the gene matches: 4. The CDR3 contains 15 residues. CDR3 coding DNA: TGTGCCAGCAGTTCCTCGGGACTAGCGGACAATGAGCAGTTCTTC. It yields the protein CASSSSGLADNEQFF.

The V call is TRBV6-5, the J call TRBJ1-1; 8 bases align to TRBD1. V lost 7 bases, J lost 7 bases, and 8 bases stayed unmatched. The germline V gene encodes CDR1 MNHEY and CDR2 SVGAGI. The CDR3 is made up of 13 amino acids. This CDR3 reads CASKGQGGDEAFF. The CDR3 DNA reads as TGTGCCAGCAAAGGACAGGGAGGAGATGAAGCTTTCTTT.

This chain links TRBV16 with TRBJ1-2; 7 bases map to TRBD1. The CDR3 extends over 13 amino acids. The germline V gene encodes CDR1 KGHSY and CDR2 FQNENV. The V segment lost 6 bases and the J segment 4 bases; nucleotides outside the gene matches: 5. For the CDR3, the DNA is TGTGCCAGCAGTCCCGACAGGGTCTATGGCTACACCTTC. It yields the protein CASSPDRVYGYTF.

The chain carries TRBV19 and TRBJ2-3; a weak D match, TRBD2 (6 bases). From germline, CDR1 is LNHDA and CDR2 SQIVND (reference sequence). V was pared by 10 bases and J by 4 bases, with 15 bases between. This CDR3 spans 13 amino acids. The CDR3 loop is CAIGLPGADTQYF. DNA of the CDR3: TGTGCCATTGGACTTCCGGGGGCAGATACGCAGTATTTT.

This rearrangement joins TRBV9 to TRBJ2-3; no clear D gene. This CDR3 has 13 residues. Germline V gives CDR1 SGDLS, CDR2 YYNGEE. V was cut by 0 bases and J by 5 bases, with 7 bases left in between. As DNA, the CDR3 is TGTGCCAGCAGCGTAGAATTCTTAGATACGCAGTATTTT. This translates into CASSVEFLDTQYF. The variable domain in full, completed from reference TRBV9 and TRBJ2-3, reads DSGVTQTPKHLITATGQRVTLRCSPRSGDLSVYWYQQSLDQGLQFLIQYYNGEERAKGNILERFSAQQFPDLHSELNLSSLELGDSALYFCASSVEFLDTQYFGPGTRLTVL.

CDR3 sequence reads: CASSSPGCNQPQHF. CDR3 nucleotides: TGTGCCAGCAGCAGCCCGGGGTGCAATCAGCCCCAGCATTTT. The V call is TRBV21-1, the J call TRBJ1-5. TRBV21-1 is described as a pseudogene. The CDR3 loop spans 14 amino acids.

The chain combines TRBV19 with TRBJ2-6; TRBD2 might be the D (7 bases). This CDR3 contains 15 residues. The germline V gene has CDR1 LNHDA and CDR2 SQIVND (reference sequence). V gave up 3 bases and J gave up 4 bases, with 10 bases separating them. The chain's CDR3 is CASSIPGGGANVLTF. CDR3 sequence (DNA): TGTGCCAGTAGTATTCCGGGGGGCGGGGCCAACGTCCTGACTTTC.

The rearrangement links TRBV6-1 to TRBJ2-2; 13 positions agree with TRBD2. CDR1 and CDR2 from the germline V gene are MNHNS and SASEGT. V trimming: 3 bases; J trimming: 5 bases; junction bases outside the gene matches: 12. The CDR3 runs 19 residues. The CDR3 region is CASSDRGLAGVGRTGELFF. CDR3 sequence (DNA): TGTGCCAGCAGTGACAGAGGACTAGCGGGAGTTGGTCGGACCGGGGAGCTGTTTTTT.

This clone has a handful of counts. V gene TRBV30 combines with J gene TRBJ1-6; the D gene is possibly TRBD1 (6 bases). CDR3 length equals 17 residues. From germline, CDR1 is GTSNPN and CDR2 SVGIG (reference sequence). Between the trimmed V and J ends, which lost 2 bases and 7 bases, there was a span of 21 bases. The CDR3 reads CAWSLFSAGAGNSPLHF. The CDR3 region has the DNA TGTGCCTGGAGTCTCTTTAGCGCAGGGGCTGGAAATTCACCCCTCCACTTT.

The chain is built from TRBV2 and TRBJ1-4; 9 nucleotides match TRBD1. The germline gives CDR1 SNHLY, CDR2 FYNNEI. The CDR3 is 15 amino acids. V lost 6 bases, J lost 4 bases, and 6 bases stayed unmatched. The CDR3 here is CASSPPGQGNEKLFF. The CDR3 DNA reads as TGTGCCAGCAGCCCGCCGGGACAGGGTAATGAAAAACTGTTTTTT.

J is TRBJ1-3 and V is TRBV3-1 (or the pseudogene TRBV3-2); D may be TRBD1 (6 bases). The length of the CDR3 is 17 residues. V lost 0 bases to trimming and J lost 0 bases, with 12 bases between them. CDR1 and CDR2 (germline): LGHDT, YNNKEL (reference sequence). CDR3: CASSQERDTRSGNTIYF. CDR3 DNA: TGTGCCAGCAGCCAAGAGAGGGACACACGCTCTGGAAACACCATATATTTT.

The CDR3 DNA reads as TGCGCCAGCAGCTCCGGACTACGGGCACCCTACGAGCAGTACTTC. Translated, it gives CASSSGLRAPYEQYF. J is TRBJ2-7 and V is TRBV5-1, with D possibly being TRBD2 (6 bases). The CDR3 runs to 15 residues. V lost 3 bases, J lost 2 bases, and 15 bases lay in between. Germline V gene sequence: CDR1 SGHRS, CDR2 YFSETQ.

This clone was seen only once. The chain combines TRBV5-1 with TRBJ1-2; the match to TRBD1 covers 10 bases. The ends lost 4 bases at V and 8 bases at J; junction bases unmatched: 5. This CDR3 is built from 13 residues. Germline values: CDR1 SGHRS, CDR2 YFSETQ. The CDR3 nucleotides are TGCGCCAGCAGCACTGGGACAGGGGACGGCTACACCTTC. Translation: CASSTGTGDGYTF.

The chain employs TRBV27 and TRBJ2-1, with 10 bases matching TRBD2. Trimming at V came to 5 bases and at J to 8 bases, leaving 6 bases not matched to a gene. The CDR3 consists of 14 residues. CDR1 MNHEY and CDR2 SMNVEV come from the germline V gene (reference sequence). In DNA, the CDR3 is TGTGCCAGCAGTCCGGGACTAGCGAACGATGAGCAGTTCTTC. This translates into CASSPGLANDEQFF.

This clone occurred once. The same CDR3 arises from other DNA sequences in this sample as well. The chain is built from TRBV30 and TRBJ1-1; D call uncertain. V shed 5 bases and J shed 1 base, with 2 bases lying between them. The CDR3 extends over 10 amino acids. Germline V lookup: CDR1 GTSNPN, CDR2 SVGIG (reference sequence). The DNA of the CDR3 is TGTGCCTGGCAGAACACTGAAGCTTTCTTT. This gives the protein CAWQNTEAFF.

The chain is built from TRBV5-6 and TRBJ1-1; D gene unclear. Germline lookup yields CDR1 SGHDT and CDR2 YYEEEE. There are 14 residues in the CDR3. The V and J ends lost 0 bases and 4 bases respectively, with 10 bases between them. The CDR3 is CASSLDQEGTEAFF. The CDR3 DNA follows: TGTGCCAGCAGCTTGGATCAGGAGGGCACTGAAGCTTTCTTT.

The chain links TRBV19 to TRBJ2-7, with TRBD2 matching over 11 bases. The CDR3 extends over 16 amino acids. V lost 3 bases and J lost 3; bases outside the gene matches: 7. The V gene's germline CDR1 is LNHDA and CDR2 SQIVND (reference sequence). The CDR3: CASSIREGLAVYEQYF. The DNA for the CDR3 is TGTGCCAGTAGTATCCGGGAGGGACTAGCGGTCTACGAGCAGTACTTC.

The genes are TRBV5-1 and TRBJ2-2, with 7 bases identical to TRBD1. CDR1 is SGHRS, CDR2 YFSETQ, per germline. J lost 2 bases, V lost 5 bases, and 6 bases had no gene match. The CDR3 sequence is 15 residues long. The CDR3 protein is CASSRDSSNTGELFF. The CDR3 DNA sequence: TGCGCCAGCAGTCGGGACAGCTCAAACACCGGGGAGCTGTTTTTT.

The rearrangement uses TRBV9 and TRBJ2-6; no clear D. V gave up 4 bases and J gave up 3 bases, with 14 bases separating them. The germline CDR1 and CDR2 sequences are SGDLS and YYNGEE. This CDR3 is built from 16 residues. CDR3 in amino acids: CASSPRPSGGANVLTF. The CDR3 DNA follows: TGTGCCAGCAGCCCTCGCCCTTCCGGTGGGGCCAACGTCCTGACTTTC.

This clone was found once. This chain links TRBV10-3 with TRBJ2-1; 10 bases are a match to TRBD2. There are 14 residues in the CDR3. The trim removed 8 bases at V and 6 bases at J, leaving 7 bases unmatched. Germline CDR1 ENHRY, CDR2 SYGVKD. DNA for the CDR3: TGTGCCATCCGTAGGACTAGCGGAAGCAATGAGCAGTTCTTC. Translated, it gives CAIRRTSGSNEQFF.

The rearrangement joins TRBV7-2 to TRBJ1-3; D perhaps matches TRBD1 (5 bases). Germline V gene data show CDR1 as SGHTA and CDR2 as FQGNSA. The CDR3 covers 15 residues. Trimming stripped 0 bases from V and 3 bases from J, with 9 bases between. The CDR3 protein is CASSLARVYGNTIYF. CDR3 DNA sequence: TGTGCCAGCAGCTTAGCCAGGGTATATGGAAACACCATATATTTT.

V usage is TRBV11-3 and J usage is TRBJ2-7; 7 nucleotides align to TRBD1. This CDR3 is 13 amino acids long. V gave up 5 bases and J gave up 7 bases; unmatched junction bases: 8. Germline lookup yields CDR1 SGHNT and CDR2 YENEEA. The CDR3 protein is CASSPTGVGEQYF. CDR3 DNA: TGTGCCAGCAGCCCAACAGGGGTCGGGGAGCAGTACTTC.

This clone was seen a single time. The CDR3 sequence is CASTRSYYEQYF. In nucleotides, the CDR3 is TGCGCCAGCACTAGGTCTTACTACGAGCAGTACTTC. The chain is built from TRBV10-1 and TRBJ2-7; no clear D gene. Germline values: CDR1 WNHNN, CDR2 SYGVQD (reference sequence). The CDR3 loop spans 12 amino acids. V was cut by 7 bases and J by 3 bases, with 10 bases left in between.

The chain joins TRBV5-4 to TRBJ2-3, with TRBD1 matching 7 bases. V was pared by 2 bases and J by 5 bases, with 5 bases of the junction left unmatched. This CDR3 is 14 amino acids long. Per germline, CDR1 SGHNT and CDR2 YYREEE (reference sequence). This chain's CDR3 is CASSLTGAKDTQYF. The CDR3 bases are TGTGCCAGCAGCTTAACAGGGGCTAAAGATACGCAGTATTTT.

This clone turned up a few times. The rearrangement joins TRBV11-2 to TRBJ2-1; 7 bases are a match to TRBD1. Germline lookup yields CDR1 SGHAT and CDR2 FQNNGV. The CDR3 consists of 14 residues. V dropped 7 bases and J dropped 2; count of bases not matched to a gene: 5. As DNA, the CDR3 is TGTGCCAGCACCAAGGGGGCCGCCTACAATGAGCAGTTCTTC. Protein product: CASTKGAAYNEQFF.

The chain links TRBV14 to TRBJ2-7, with D tentatively TRBD2 (6 bases). The CDR3 spans 15 residues. Trimming cost V 2 bases and J 5 bases, with 16 bases left between them. Germline V gives CDR1 SGHDN, CDR2 FVKESK. The CDR3 sequence: CASSQLLAGRHEQYF. CDR3 sequence (DNA): TGTGCCAGCAGCCAACTTCTCGCGGGGAGACACGAGCAGTACTTC.

The chain couples TRBV18 to TRBJ1-2; tentatively, D is TRBD1 (5 bases). This CDR3 spans 13 amino acids. CDR1 and CDR2 (germline): KGHSH, LQKENI. The V end was cut by 1 base, the J end by 12 bases, with 15 bases between. This chain's CDR3 is CASSPQGSGQDTF. The CDR3 DNA reads TGTGCCAGCTCACCACAGGGGTCGGGCCAGGACACCTTC.

The chain carries TRBV15 and TRBJ1-5; 9 bases are a match to TRBD1. The CDR3 has 15 residues. Germline CDR1 and CDR2: LNHNV and YYDKDF (reference sequence). With V trimmed by 0 bases and J by 5 bases, 2 bases remained unmatched. The CDR3 spells CATSRDGTGHQPQHF. DNA for the CDR3: TGTGCCACCAGCAGAGATGGGACAGGGCATCAGCCCCAGCATTTT.